These T cell receptor beta chains were read from a single sample in a study of identical twins. TCRdb re-called the 5' RACE reads with MiXCR, one entry per CDR3 protein. Among about 890,000 distinct CDR3 sequences, approximately 13% were seen once, and the ten largest hold 1.5% to 2%. The sample was also reused in another study, on yellow fever vaccine responses in identical twins.

Source material: PBMCs. The receptors come from a woman aged 18-29 years in good health. Each CDR3 is given with its conserved first and last residue. A D gene is named only where the DNA matches it firmly. Part of the rows lack a size; the others show once, few, many or a class for expanded clones.

d_call: NA; clone_size: NA; j_call: TRBJ1-2; v_call: TRBV6-1; cdr3_nt: TGTGCCAGCAGTAATTGGGCGGGCTATGGCTACACCTTC; cdr3_aa: CASSNWAGYGYTF
d_call: TRBD1; clone_size: few; j_call: TRBJ2-5; v_call: TRBV3-1; cdr3_nt: TGTGCCAGCAGCCAATCAGTAACCACAGGGGGTGGTGAGACCCAGTACTTC; cdr3_aa: CASSQSVTTGGGETQYF
d_call: TRBD1; clone_size: NA; j_call: TRBJ1-6; v_call: TRBV7-9; cdr3_nt: TGTGCCAGCAGCTTAGCGTGGGCAGGGGGACAGAATTCACCCCTCCACTTT; cdr3_aa: CASSLAWAGGQNSPLHF
d_call: NA; clone_size: NA; j_call: TRBJ2-6; v_call: TRBV12-3/TRBV12-4; cdr3_nt: TGTGCCAGCAGTTTAACCTGGGCCAACTCTGGGGCCAACGTCCTGACTTTC; cdr3_aa: CASSLTWANSGANVLTF
d_call: NA; clone_size: many; j_call: TRBJ2-7; v_call: TRBV3-1; cdr3_nt: TGTGCCAGCAGCCAAGGATTGGTGGCATCCGAGCAGTACTTC; cdr3_aa: CASSQGLVASEQYF
d_call: NA; clone_size: many; j_call: TRBJ2-5; v_call: TRBV29-1; cdr3_nt: TGCAGCACATCTCCGGGCCCTAAAGAGACCCAGTACTTC; cdr3_aa: CSTSPGPKETQYF
d_call: TRBD1; clone_size: NA; j_call: TRBJ1-1; v_call: TRBV6-1; cdr3_nt: TGTGCCAGCAGTCCTAACGACAGGGGTGGCACTGAAGCTTTCTTT; cdr3_aa: CASSPNDRGGTEAFF
d_call: TRBD1; clone_size: NA; j_call: TRBJ2-7; v_call: TRBV6-4; cdr3_nt: TGTGCCAGCAGGACCCACAGGGGTTGGCTCTACGAGCAGTACTTC; cdr3_aa: CASRTHRGWLYEQYF
d_call: TRBD1; clone_size: few; j_call: TRBJ1-6; v_call: TRBV20-1; cdr3_nt: TGCAGTGCTACCGGACAGGGTAGTTCACCCCTCCACTTT; cdr3_aa: CSATGQGSSPLHF
d_call: TRBD1; clone_size: few; j_call: TRBJ1-1; v_call: TRBV6-5; cdr3_nt: TGTGCCAGCAGTTCCTCAAGACAGGGGTACACTGAAGCTTTCTTT; cdr3_aa: CASSSSRQGYTEAFF
d_call: NA; clone_size: NA; j_call: TRBJ2-2; v_call: TRBV2; cdr3_nt: TGTGCCAGCACCGAGGTCGGGGAGCTGTTTTTT; cdr3_aa: CASTEVGELFF
d_call: NA; clone_size: few; j_call: TRBJ2-2; v_call: TRBV25-1; cdr3_nt: TGTGCCAGCAGTGGGAAATTTGCGGGAACGAACACCGGGGAGCTGTTTTTT; cdr3_aa: CASSGKFAGTNTGELFF
d_call: TRBD2; clone_size: NA; j_call: TRBJ2-7; v_call: TRBV25-1; cdr3_nt: TGTGCCAGCAGTGAAACTCTGGTAGCGGGAAACTACGAGCAGTACTTC; cdr3_aa: CASSETLVAGNYEQYF
d_call: NA; clone_size: NA; j_call: TRBJ2-5; v_call: TRBV20-1; cdr3_nt: TGCAGTGCTAGAGGGATGCAAGAGACCCAGTACTTC; cdr3_aa: CSARGMQETQYF
d_call: NA; clone_size: few; j_call: TRBJ1-1; v_call: TRBV5-1; cdr3_nt: TGCGCCAGCAGCCCGTCGACAACGGGGACTGAAGCTTTCTTT; cdr3_aa: CASSPSTTGTEAFF
d_call: NA; clone_size: NA; j_call: TRBJ2-7; v_call: TRBV20-1; cdr3_nt: TGCAGTGCTAGAGATACCCTCCACTCTCTCTCCTACGAGCAGTACTTC; cdr3_aa: CSARDTLHSLSYEQYF
d_call: TRBD1; clone_size: few; j_call: TRBJ2-7; v_call: TRBV27; cdr3_nt: TGTGCCAGCAGCCGTACCCCGACAGGGGCCTACGAGCAGTACTTC; cdr3_aa: CASSRTPTGAYEQYF
d_call: NA; clone_size: many; j_call: TRBJ1-5; v_call: TRBV7-2; cdr3_nt: TGTGCCAGCAGCTTCTGGGGGCAGGGGAATCAGCCCCAGCATTTT; cdr3_aa: CASSFWGQGNQPQHF
d_call: TRBD1; clone_size: NA; j_call: TRBJ2-7; v_call: TRBV5-4; cdr3_nt: TGTGCCAGCAGCGAACAGGGGTACTACGAGCAGTACTTC; cdr3_aa: CASSEQGYYEQYF
d_call: NA; clone_size: NA; j_call: TRBJ2-7; v_call: TRBV15; cdr3_nt: TGTGCCACCAGCAGAGATTACCCCTACGAGCAGTACTTC; cdr3_aa: CATSRDYPYEQYF
d_call: TRBD2; clone_size: few; j_call: TRBJ2-1; v_call: TRBV12-3/TRBV12-4; cdr3_nt: TGTGCCAGCTCGACTAGCGGGCCTAGGGGTGAGCAGTTCTTC; cdr3_aa: CASSTSGPRGEQFF
d_call: TRBD1; clone_size: NA; j_call: TRBJ2-5; v_call: TRBV10-3; cdr3_nt: TGTGCCATCAGTGAAGGGGGCGAGTTTAAGACCCAGTACTTC; cdr3_aa: CAISEGGEFKTQYF
d_call: NA; clone_size: NA; j_call: TRBJ1-3; v_call: TRBV4-1; cdr3_nt: TGCGCCAGCAGCCAAGAGCCCAGCTCACACTCTGGAAACACCATATATTTT; cdr3_aa: CASSQEPSSHSGNTIYF
d_call: TRBD2; clone_size: few; j_call: TRBJ2-1; v_call: TRBV10-3; cdr3_nt: TGTGCCATCAGTCCCAGATTAGCGGGGGTCTCCTACAATGAGCAGTTCTTC; cdr3_aa: CAISPRLAGVSYNEQFF
d_call: TRBD1; clone_size: NA; j_call: TRBJ2-7; v_call: TRBV28; cdr3_nt: TGTGCCAGCAGGCCCCGACAGGGAATCCACGAGCAGTACTTC; cdr3_aa: CASRPRQGIHEQYF
d_call: NA; clone_size: few; j_call: TRBJ2-7; v_call: TRBV10-3; cdr3_nt: TGTGCCATCAGTGTATACGAAGGTGGCTACGAGCAGTACTTC; cdr3_aa: CAISVYEGGYEQYF
d_call: NA; clone_size: NA; j_call: TRBJ2-7; v_call: TRBV15; cdr3_nt: TGTGCCACCAGCAGACCCGGGACTTCCCCCTACGAGCAGTACTTC; cdr3_aa: CATSRPGTSPYEQYF
d_call: NA; clone_size: NA; j_call: TRBJ1-6; v_call: TRBV27; cdr3_nt: TGTGCCAGCAGTTTAGATTTTGGGGCCTTTTCACCCCTCCACTTT; cdr3_aa: CASSLDFGAFSPLHF
d_call: NA; clone_size: NA; j_call: TRBJ2-7; v_call: TRBV5-6; cdr3_nt: TGTGCCAGCAGCTTGTACAGGGCTCAGTCCTACGAGCAGTACTTC; cdr3_aa: CASSLYRAQSYEQYF
d_call: TRBD1; clone_size: NA; j_call: TRBJ1-1; v_call: TRBV7-3; cdr3_nt: TGTGCCAGCAGCCCCGTCGGACAGGGCGCGATAAACACTGAAGCTTTCTTT; cdr3_aa: CASSPVGQGAINTEAFF
d_call: NA; clone_size: many; j_call: TRBJ2-2; v_call: TRBV12-3/TRBV12-4; cdr3_nt: TGTGCCAGCAGACTATACGCCGGGGAGCTGTTTTTT; cdr3_aa: CASRLYAGELFF
d_call: TRBD2; clone_size: many; j_call: TRBJ2-7; v_call: TRBV7-2; cdr3_nt: TGTGCCAGCAGCCGCATCCGGACTAGCGTTTCCTACGAGCAGTACTTC; cdr3_aa: CASSRIRTSVSYEQYF
d_call: NA; clone_size: few; j_call: TRBJ2-3; v_call: TRBV20-1; cdr3_nt: TGCAGTGCAACCGGGACCCTGACAGATACGCAGTATTTT; cdr3_aa: CSATGTLTDTQYF
d_call: TRBD2; clone_size: few; j_call: TRBJ2-3; v_call: TRBV27; cdr3_nt: TGTGCCAGCAGCCCTTATGCCCTAGCGGGAGATACGCAGTATTTT; cdr3_aa: CASSPYALAGDTQYF
d_call: TRBD2; clone_size: few; j_call: TRBJ2-6; v_call: TRBV27; cdr3_nt: TGTGCCAGCACCCGGACTAGCGGATCTGGCTCTGGGGCCAACGTCCTGACTTTC; cdr3_aa: CASTRTSGSGSGANVLTF
d_call: TRBD2; clone_size: many; j_call: TRBJ2-1; v_call: TRBV12-3/TRBV12-4; cdr3_nt: TGTGCCAGCAGTAACGGGACTAGCGGAGCCCCCTACAATGAGCAGTTCTTC; cdr3_aa: CASSNGTSGAPYNEQFF
d_call: TRBD2; clone_size: NA; j_call: TRBJ2-3; v_call: TRBV5-1; cdr3_nt: TGCGCCAGCAGCCCCAAGCGGGGGGCAGATACGCAGTATTTT; cdr3_aa: CASSPKRGADTQYF
d_call: NA; clone_size: NA; j_call: TRBJ2-1; v_call: TRBV28; cdr3_nt: TGTGCCAGCAGTTCCCCCGAGAGGGACAATGAGCAGTTCTTC; cdr3_aa: CASSSPERDNEQFF